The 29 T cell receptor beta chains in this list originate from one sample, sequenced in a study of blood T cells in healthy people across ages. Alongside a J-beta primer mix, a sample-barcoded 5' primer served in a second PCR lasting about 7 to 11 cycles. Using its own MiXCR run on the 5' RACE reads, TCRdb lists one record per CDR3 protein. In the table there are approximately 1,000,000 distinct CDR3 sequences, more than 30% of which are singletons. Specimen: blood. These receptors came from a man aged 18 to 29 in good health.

In DNA, the CDR3 is TGTGCCAGCAGCCCTCACCCCCACACTGAAGCTTTCTTT. Translation: CASSPHPHTEAFF. The chain uses TRBV28 and TRBJ1-1, with D unresolved. From germline, CDR1 is MDHEN and CDR2 SYDVKM. Deletions cut 6 bases from V and 3 bases from J, with 11 bases between. The CDR3 has 13 residues. Using reference TRBV28 and TRBJ1-1 for the parts outside the CDR3, the full variable domain is DVKVTQSSRYLVKRTGEKVFLECVQDMDHENMFWYRQDPGLGLRLIYFSYDVKMKEKGDIPEGYSVSREKKERFSLILESASTNQTSMYLCASSPHPHTEAFFGQGTRLTVV.

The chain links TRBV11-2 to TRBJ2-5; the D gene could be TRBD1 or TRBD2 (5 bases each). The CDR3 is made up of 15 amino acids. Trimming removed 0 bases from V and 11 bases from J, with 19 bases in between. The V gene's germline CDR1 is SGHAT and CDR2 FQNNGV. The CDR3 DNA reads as TGTGCCAGCAGCTTAGATCCCGCCGGGACCTACAAGCAGTACTTC. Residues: CASSLDPAGTYKQYF.

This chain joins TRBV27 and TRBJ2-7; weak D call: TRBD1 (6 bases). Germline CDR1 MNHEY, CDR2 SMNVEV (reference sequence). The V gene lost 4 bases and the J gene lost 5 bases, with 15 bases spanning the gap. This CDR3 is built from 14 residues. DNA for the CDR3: TGTGCCAGCAGTTGGGGGACACCTCCTAACGAGCAGTACTTC. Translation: CASSWGTPPNEQYF.

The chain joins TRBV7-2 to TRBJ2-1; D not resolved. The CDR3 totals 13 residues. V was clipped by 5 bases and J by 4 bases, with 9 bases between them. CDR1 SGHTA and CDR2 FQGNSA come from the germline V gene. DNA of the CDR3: TGTGCCAGCAGCAGTGACTTTTACAATGAGCAGTTCTTC. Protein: CASSSDFYNEQFF.

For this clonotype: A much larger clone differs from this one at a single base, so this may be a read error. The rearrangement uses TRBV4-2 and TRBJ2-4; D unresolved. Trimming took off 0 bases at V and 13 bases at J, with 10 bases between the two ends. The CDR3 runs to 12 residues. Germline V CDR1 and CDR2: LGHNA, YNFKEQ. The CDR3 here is CASSQDGEEQYF. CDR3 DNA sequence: TGTGCCAGCAGCCAAGACGGCGAAGAGCAGTACTTC.

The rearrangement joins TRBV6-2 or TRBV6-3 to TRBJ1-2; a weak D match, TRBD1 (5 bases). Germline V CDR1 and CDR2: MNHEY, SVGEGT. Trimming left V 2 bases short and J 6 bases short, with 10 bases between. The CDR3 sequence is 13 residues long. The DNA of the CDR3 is TGTGCCAGCAGTTACAGGGGAACGAATGGCTACACCTTC. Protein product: CASSYRGTNGYTF.

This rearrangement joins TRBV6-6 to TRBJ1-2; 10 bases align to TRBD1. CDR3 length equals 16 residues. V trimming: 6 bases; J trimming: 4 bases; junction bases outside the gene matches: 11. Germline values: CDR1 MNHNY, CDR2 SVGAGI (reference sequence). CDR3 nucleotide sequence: TGTGCCAGCAGACGGGACAGGGGAGAGGGGAGCTATGGCTACACCTTC. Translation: CASRRDRGEGSYGYTF.

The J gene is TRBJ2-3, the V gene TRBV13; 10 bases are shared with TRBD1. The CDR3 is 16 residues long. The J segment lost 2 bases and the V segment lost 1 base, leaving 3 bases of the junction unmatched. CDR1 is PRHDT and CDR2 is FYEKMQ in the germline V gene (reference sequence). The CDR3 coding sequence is TGTGCCAGCAGCTTAGTCGGACAGGGGGACACAGATACGCAGTATTTT. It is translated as CASSLVGQGDTDTQYF.

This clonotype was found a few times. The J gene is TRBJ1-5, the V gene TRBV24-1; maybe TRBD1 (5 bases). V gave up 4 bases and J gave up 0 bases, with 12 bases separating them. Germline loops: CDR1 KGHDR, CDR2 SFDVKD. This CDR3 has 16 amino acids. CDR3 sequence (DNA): TGTGCCACCAGTGACCCAGGGAGCGATAGCAATCAGCCCCAGCATTTT. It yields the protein CATSDPGSDSNQPQHF.

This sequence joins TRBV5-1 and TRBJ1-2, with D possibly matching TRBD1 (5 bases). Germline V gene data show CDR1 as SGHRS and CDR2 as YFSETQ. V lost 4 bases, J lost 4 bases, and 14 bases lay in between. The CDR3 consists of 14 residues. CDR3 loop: CASSAEQVAYGYTF. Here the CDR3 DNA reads TGCGCCAGCAGCGCAGAACAGGTTGCCTATGGCTACACCTTC.

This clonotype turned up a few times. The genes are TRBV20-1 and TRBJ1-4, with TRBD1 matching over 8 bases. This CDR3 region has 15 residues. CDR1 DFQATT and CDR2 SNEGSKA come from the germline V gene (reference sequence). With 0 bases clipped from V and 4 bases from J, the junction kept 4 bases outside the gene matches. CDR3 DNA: TGCAGTGCTAGAGATCCGGGACAGGTTAATGAAAAACTGTTTTTT. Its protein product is CSARDPGQVNEKLFF.

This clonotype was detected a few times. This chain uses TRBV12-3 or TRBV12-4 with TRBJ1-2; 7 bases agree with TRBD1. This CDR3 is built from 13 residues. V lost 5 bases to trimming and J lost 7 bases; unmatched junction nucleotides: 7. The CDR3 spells CASSVTGTRGYTF. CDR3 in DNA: TGTGCCAGCAGTGTGACAGGGACCCGTGGCTACACCTTC.

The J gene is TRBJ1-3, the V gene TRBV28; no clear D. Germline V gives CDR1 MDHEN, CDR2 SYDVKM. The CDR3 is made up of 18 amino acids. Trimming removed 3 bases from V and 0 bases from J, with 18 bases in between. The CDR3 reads CASSFGWIGGRSGNTIYF. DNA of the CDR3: TGTGCCAGCAGTTTCGGTTGGATTGGAGGGCGCTCTGGAAACACCATATATTTT. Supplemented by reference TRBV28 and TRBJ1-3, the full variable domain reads DVKVTQSSRYLVKRTGEKVFLECVQDMDHENMFWYRQDPGLGLRLIYFSYDVKMKEKGDIPEGYSVSREKKERFSLILESASTNQTSMYLCASSFGWIGGRSGNTIYFGEGSWLTVV.

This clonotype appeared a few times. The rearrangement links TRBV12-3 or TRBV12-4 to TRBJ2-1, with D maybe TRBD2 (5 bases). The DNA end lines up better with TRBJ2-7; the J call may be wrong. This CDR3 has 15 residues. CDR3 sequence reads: CATVPLAPSYNEQYF. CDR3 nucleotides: TGTGCCACCGTCCCTCTAGCTCCCTCCTACAATGAGCAGTACTTC.

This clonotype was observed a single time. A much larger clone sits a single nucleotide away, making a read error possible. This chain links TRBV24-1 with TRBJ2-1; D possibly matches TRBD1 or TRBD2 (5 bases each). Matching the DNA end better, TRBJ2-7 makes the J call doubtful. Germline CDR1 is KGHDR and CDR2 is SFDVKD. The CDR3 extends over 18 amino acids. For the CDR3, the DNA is TGTGCCACCAGTGATGTACAAAGGCCAGGGAGCTCCTACAATGAGCAGTACTTC. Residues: CATSDVQRPGSSYNEQYF.

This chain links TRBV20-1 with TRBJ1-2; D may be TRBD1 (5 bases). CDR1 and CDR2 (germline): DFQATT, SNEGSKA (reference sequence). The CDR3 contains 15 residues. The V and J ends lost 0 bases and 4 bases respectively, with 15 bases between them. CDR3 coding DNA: TGCAGTGCTAGAGATAGCCAAGGGGACCTCTATGGCTACACCTTC. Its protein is CSARDSQGDLYGYTF.

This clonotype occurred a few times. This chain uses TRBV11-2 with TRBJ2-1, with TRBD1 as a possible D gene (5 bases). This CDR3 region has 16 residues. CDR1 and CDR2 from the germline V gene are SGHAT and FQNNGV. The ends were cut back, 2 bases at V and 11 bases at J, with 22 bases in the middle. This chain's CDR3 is CASSLKDSVPWDKQFF. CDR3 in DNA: TGTGCCAGCAGCTTAAAAGACAGTGTCCCTTGGGATAAGCAGTTCTTC.

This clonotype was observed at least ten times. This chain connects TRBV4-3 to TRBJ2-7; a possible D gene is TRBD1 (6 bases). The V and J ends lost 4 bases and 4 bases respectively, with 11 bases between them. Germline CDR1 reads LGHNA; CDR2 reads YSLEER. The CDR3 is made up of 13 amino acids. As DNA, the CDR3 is TGCGCCAGCAGCCCCAGGGGTGGATACGAGCAGTACTTC. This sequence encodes CASSPRGGYEQYF.

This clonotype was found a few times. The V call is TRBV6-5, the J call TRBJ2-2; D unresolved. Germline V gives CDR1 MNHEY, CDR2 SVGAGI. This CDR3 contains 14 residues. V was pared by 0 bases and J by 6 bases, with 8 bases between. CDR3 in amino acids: CASSYSRVAGELFF. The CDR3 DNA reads TGTGCCAGCAGTTACTCCCGGGTGGCCGGGGAGCTGTTTTTT.

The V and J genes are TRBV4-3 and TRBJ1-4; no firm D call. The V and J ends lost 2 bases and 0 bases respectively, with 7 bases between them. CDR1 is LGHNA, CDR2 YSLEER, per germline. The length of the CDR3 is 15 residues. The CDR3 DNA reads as TGCGCCAGCAGCCAACGGTTTCCAACTAATGAAAAACTGTTTTTT. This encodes CASSQRFPTNEKLFF.

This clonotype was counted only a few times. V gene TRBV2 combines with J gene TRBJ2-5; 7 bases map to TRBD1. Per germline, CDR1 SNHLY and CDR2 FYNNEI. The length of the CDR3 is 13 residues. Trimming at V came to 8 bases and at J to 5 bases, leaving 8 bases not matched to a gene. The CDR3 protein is CASRQGSSETQYF. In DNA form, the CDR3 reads TGTGCCAGCCGACAGGGTAGTTCGGAGACCCAGTACTTC.

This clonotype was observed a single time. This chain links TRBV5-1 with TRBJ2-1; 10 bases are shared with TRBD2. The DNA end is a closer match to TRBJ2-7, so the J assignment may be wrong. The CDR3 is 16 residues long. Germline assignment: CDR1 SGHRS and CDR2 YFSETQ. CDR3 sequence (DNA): TGCGCCAGCAGCGCGGGACTAGCGAGCTCCTACAATGAGCAGTACTTC. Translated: CASSAGLASSYNEQYF.

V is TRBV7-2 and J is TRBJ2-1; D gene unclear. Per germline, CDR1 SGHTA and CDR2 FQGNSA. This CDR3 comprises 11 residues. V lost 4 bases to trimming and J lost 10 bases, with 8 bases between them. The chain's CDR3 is CASSSPIEQFF. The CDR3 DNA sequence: TGTGCCAGCAGCTCCCCCATAGAGCAGTTCTTC. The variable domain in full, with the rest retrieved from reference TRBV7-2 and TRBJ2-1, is GAGVSQSPSNKVTEKGKDVELRCDPISGHTALYWYRQSLGQGLEFLIYFQGNSAPDKSGLPSDRFSAERTGGSVSTLTIQRTQQEDSAVYLCASSSPIEQFFGPGTRLTVL.

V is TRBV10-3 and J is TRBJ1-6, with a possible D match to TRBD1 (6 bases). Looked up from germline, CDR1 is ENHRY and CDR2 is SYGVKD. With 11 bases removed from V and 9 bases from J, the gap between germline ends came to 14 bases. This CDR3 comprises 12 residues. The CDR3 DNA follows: TGTGCCCCTGGGGGGCTAAGTTCACCCCTCCACTTT. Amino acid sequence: CAPGGLSSPLHF.

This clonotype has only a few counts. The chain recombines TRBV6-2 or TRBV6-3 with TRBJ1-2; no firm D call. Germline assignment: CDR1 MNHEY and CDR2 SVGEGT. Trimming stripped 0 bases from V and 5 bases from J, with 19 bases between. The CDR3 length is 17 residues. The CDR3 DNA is TGTGCCAGCAGTTACTCGAGCGTTGCGGCCCTGGGTTATGGCTACACCTTC. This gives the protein CASSYSSVAALGYGYTF.

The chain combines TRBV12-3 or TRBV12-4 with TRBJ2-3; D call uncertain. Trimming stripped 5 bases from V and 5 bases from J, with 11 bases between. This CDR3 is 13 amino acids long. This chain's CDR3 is CASSPLAKDTQYF. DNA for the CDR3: TGTGCCAGCAGTCCCCTGGCCAAAGATACGCAGTATTTT.

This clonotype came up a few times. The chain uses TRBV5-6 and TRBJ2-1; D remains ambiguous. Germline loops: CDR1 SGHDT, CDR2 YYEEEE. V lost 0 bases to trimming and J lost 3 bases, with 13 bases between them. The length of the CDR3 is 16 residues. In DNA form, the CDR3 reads TGTGCCAGCAGCTTGGAGACGGGCTGGGTCTACAATGAGCAGTTCTTC. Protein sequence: CASSLETGWVYNEQFF.

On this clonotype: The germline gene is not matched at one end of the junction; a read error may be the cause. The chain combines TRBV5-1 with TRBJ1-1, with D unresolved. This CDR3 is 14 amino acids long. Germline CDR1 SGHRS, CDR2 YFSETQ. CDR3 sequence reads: CVSSNGDLNTEAFF. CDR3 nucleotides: TGCGTCAGCAGCAACGGGGATTTGAACACTGAAGCTTTCTTT.

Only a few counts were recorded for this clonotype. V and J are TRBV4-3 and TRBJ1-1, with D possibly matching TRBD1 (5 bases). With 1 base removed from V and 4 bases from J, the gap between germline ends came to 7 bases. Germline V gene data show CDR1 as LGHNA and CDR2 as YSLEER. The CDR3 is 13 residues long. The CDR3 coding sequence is TGCGCCAGCAGCCAAGGGGGGTTCACTGAAGCTTTCTTT. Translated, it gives CASSQGGFTEAFF.